This T cell receptor (beta chain) was sequenced for a study of blood T cell repertoires in COVID-19. Looking at the study overall: COVID-19 samples from acute and convalescent phases originated in the United States, Italy and Spain. From T cells, B-cell-depleted T cells, or PBMCs came the material, which was cDNA or gDNA.

V lost 2 bases and J 4 bases, leaving 11 bases between the germline ends. Germline V gives CDR1 MDHEN, CDR2 SYDVKM. The CDR3 covers 14 residues. Measured with immunoSEQ multiplex PCR; TCRdb has only the in-frame clones, and not every one. In the table there are more than 300,000 clones, roughly 90% of which are singletons. Participants came from about two dozen US areas, aged about 18 to 100 years. Cohorts were assigned according to the clinical history that participants reported. This TCR was recovered from a young woman who had recovered from COVID-19. The rearrangement links TRBV28 to TRBJ1-1; the D is unclear. The specimen was PBMCs or T cells enriched from blood (not recorded which). CDR3 coding DNA: TGTGCCAGCAGTTTAATTAGTCGGGGCACTGAAGCTTTCTTT. It encodes CASSLISRGTEAFF.